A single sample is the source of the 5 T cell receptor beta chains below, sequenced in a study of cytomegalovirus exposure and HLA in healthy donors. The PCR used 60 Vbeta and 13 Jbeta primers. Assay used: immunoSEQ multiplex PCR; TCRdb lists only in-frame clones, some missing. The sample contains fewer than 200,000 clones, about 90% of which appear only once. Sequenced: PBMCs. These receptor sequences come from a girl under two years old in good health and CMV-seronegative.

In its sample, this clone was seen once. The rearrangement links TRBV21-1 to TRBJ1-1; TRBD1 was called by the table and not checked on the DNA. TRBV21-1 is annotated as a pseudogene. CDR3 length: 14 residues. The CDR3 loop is CASSKLPRGTEAFF. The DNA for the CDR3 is TGTGCCAGCAGCAAATTGCCCAGGGGTACTGAAGCTTTCTTT.

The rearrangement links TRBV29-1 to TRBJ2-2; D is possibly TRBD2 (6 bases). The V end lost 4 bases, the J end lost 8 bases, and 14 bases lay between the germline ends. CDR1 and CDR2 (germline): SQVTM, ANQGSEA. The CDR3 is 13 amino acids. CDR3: CSVVLLAGGELFF. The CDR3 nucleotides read TGCAGCGTTGTTCTACTAGCAGGGGGGGAGCTGTTTTTT.

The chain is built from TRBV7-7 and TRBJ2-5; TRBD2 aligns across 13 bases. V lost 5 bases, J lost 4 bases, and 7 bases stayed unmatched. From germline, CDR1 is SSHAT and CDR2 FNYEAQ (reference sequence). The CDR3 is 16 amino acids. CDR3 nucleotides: TGTGCCAGCAGCCCCTGGACTAGCGGGAGTTTAGAGACCCAGTACTTC. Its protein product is CASSPWTSGSLETQYF.

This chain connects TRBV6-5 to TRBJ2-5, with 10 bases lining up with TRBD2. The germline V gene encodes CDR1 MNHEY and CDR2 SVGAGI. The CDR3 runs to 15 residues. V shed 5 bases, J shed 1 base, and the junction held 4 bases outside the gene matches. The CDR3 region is CASSAVAGGQETQYF. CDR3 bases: TGTGCCAGCAGTGCTGTAGCGGGGGGCCAAGAGACCCAGTACTTC.

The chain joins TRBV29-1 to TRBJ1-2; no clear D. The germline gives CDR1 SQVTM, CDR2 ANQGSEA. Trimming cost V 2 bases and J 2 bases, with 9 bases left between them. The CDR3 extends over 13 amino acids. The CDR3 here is CSVERTGNYGYTF. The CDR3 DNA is TGCAGCGTTGAACGGACGGGAAACTATGGCTACACCTTC. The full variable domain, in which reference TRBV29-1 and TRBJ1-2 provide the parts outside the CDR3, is SAVISQKPSRDICQRGTSLTIQCQVDSQVTMMFWYRQQPGQSLTLIATANQGSEATYESGFVIDKFPISRPNLTFSTLTVSNMSPEDSSIYLCSVERTGNYGYTFGSGTRLTVV.